These 29 T cell receptor beta chains were all obtained from the same sample, sequenced in a study of OX40 agonist ivuxolimab in advanced cancers. This table comes from immunoSEQ multiplex PCR, and its TCRdb copy is limited to in-frame clones, with some not included. Of about 100,000 clones listed, around 90% are singletons. This specimen was CD4+ or CD8+ T cells sorted from blood, taken in a trial of the OX40 agonist ivuxolimab. These receptors all come from an adult with an advanced solid tumor such as melanoma, head and neck, liver or kidney cancer.

The rearrangement uses TRBV5-5 and TRBJ2-5; TRBD1 matches 7 bases. This CDR3 region has 14 residues. The germline CDR1 and CDR2 sequences are SGHKS and YYEKEE (reference sequence). Trimming took 0 bases from V and 5 from J; bases not matched to a gene: 4. In DNA form, the CDR3 reads TGTGCCAGCAGCTTGGTGACAGGGTGGGAGACCCAGTACTTC. Encoded protein: CASSLVTGWETQYF.

The V gene is TRBV18, the J gene TRBJ2-7, with D perhaps matching TRBD1 (6 bases). The length of the CDR3 is 15 residues. Trimming left V 5 bases short and J 0 bases short, with 14 bases between. Looked up from germline, CDR1 is KGHSH and CDR2 is LQKENI. The CDR3 reads CASSAGTLNSYEQYF. In nucleotides, the CDR3 is TGTGCCAGCTCAGCCGGGACACTAAACTCCTACGAGCAGTACTTC.

This clone has just one count. This chain links TRBV7-2 with TRBJ2-1; 9 positions match TRBD2. Trimming cost V 3 bases and J 5 bases; bases outside gene matches: 8. The germline CDR1 and CDR2 sequences are SGHTA and FQGNSA. The CDR3 is 16 residues long. CDR3 DNA sequence: TGTGCCAGCAGCTTTAATCTCATAGCGGGAGACAATGAGCAGTTCTTC. Translating gives CASSFNLIAGDNEQFF.

The chain employs TRBV18 and TRBJ2-7, with a tentative D call TRBD2 (6 bases). Trimming removed 3 bases at V and 1 base at J, with 10 bases between. CDR3 length: 14 amino acids. Germline CDR1 reads KGHSH; CDR2 reads LQKENI. CDR3 in amino acids: CASSPGGESYEQYF. CDR3 bases: TGTGCCAGCTCACCGGGCGGGGAGTCCTACGAGCAGTACTTC.

The genes are TRBV16 and TRBJ1-5; 8 bases match TRBD1. The CDR3 length is 18 residues. CDR1 and CDR2 (germline): KGHSY, FQNENV. The trim removed 2 bases at V and 3 bases at J, leaving 12 bases unmatched. Here the CDR3 reads CASSQLQGGGSNNQPQHF. In nucleotides, the CDR3 is TGTGCCAGCAGCCAACTACAGGGGGGGGGATCTAACAATCAGCCCCAGCATTTT.

The V call is TRBV18, the J call TRBJ2-1; D is uncertain. Germline loops: CDR1 KGHSH, CDR2 LQKENI. The ends were cut back, 4 bases at V and 5 bases at J, with 9 bases in the middle. This CDR3 is 13 amino acids long. The CDR3 nucleotides read TGTGCCAGCTCACTGGCAGGAGACAATGAGCAGTTCTTC. Amino acid sequence: CASSLAGDNEQFF.

About this clone: Its ends do not fully match the called genes, so a read error is possible. The genes are TRBV20-1 and TRBJ2-1, with D perhaps TRBD1 (7 bases). The CDR3 is 11 amino acids. Germline V gives CDR1 DFQATT, CDR2 SNEGSKA (reference sequence). This chain's CDR3 is CSAPGQACGIF. CDR3 coding DNA: TGCAGTGCCCCCGGACAGGCTTGCGGGATCTTC.

Notes on this clone: The sample holds other DNA sequences that translate to the same CDR3. The V call is TRBV18, the J call TRBJ2-5; weak D call: TRBD1 (5 bases). CDR1 and CDR2 from the germline V gene are KGHSH and LQKENI. V shed 3 bases and J shed 2 bases, with 7 bases lying between them. CDR3 length: 13 residues. DNA for the CDR3: TGTGCCAGCTCACCTGACAGACAAGAGACCCAGTACTTC. It codes for CASSPDRQETQYF.

CDR3 sequence reads: CASSPPGLAAGELFF. The DNA of the CDR3 is TGTGCCAGCTCACCACCGGGGCTAGCGGCCGGGGAGCTGTTTTTT. The chain links TRBV18 to TRBJ2-2; 7 bases match TRBD2. Germline V gene sequence: CDR1 KGHSH, CDR2 LQKENI. Germline trimming cut 0 bases from V and 6 bases from J; bases unmatched to any gene: 4. The CDR3 has 15 residues.

The CDR3 spells CASGLGLAGAVQETQYF. The CDR3 region has the DNA TGTGCCAGCGGACTGGGACTAGCGGGTGCGGTCCAAGAGACCCAGTACTTC. V usage is TRBV28 and J usage is TRBJ2-5; 12 positions agree with TRBD2. The V segment lost 8 bases and the J segment 1 base; nucleotides outside the gene matches: 11. CDR3 length: 17 amino acids. CDR1 is MDHEN, CDR2 SYDVKM, per germline.

This rearrangement joins TRBV18 to TRBJ2-1; possible D gene TRBD2, 6 bases. The V end lost 4 bases, the J end lost 5 bases, and 12 bases lay between the germline ends. Germline V CDR1 and CDR2: KGHSH, LQKENI. This CDR3 has 14 residues. CDR3 sequence reads: CASSLSGANNEQFF. CDR3 bases: TGTGCCAGCTCACTTAGCGGAGCCAACAATGAGCAGTTCTTC.

This rearrangement joins TRBV7-2 to TRBJ1-5, with D unclear. Germline lookup yields CDR1 SGHTA and CDR2 FQGNSA. Trimming took off 5 bases at V and 6 bases at J, with 8 bases between the two ends. The CDR3 has 12 amino acids. The CDR3, as DNA: TGTGCCAGCAGCCCTGATGGTCAGCCCCAGCATTTT. Its protein is CASSPDGQPQHF.

The chain recombines TRBV18 with TRBJ1-2; tentatively, D is TRBD1 (6 bases). This CDR3 is built from 13 residues. CDR1 and CDR2 (germline): KGHSH, LQKENI. The germline V and J ends were trimmed by 6 bases and 1 base, with 9 bases remaining between them. The CDR3: CASSEGVNYGYTF. Written as DNA, the CDR3 is TGTGCCAGCTCGGAGGGGGTTAACTATGGCTACACCTTC.

This sequence joins TRBV11-3 and TRBJ1-2; D ambiguous. Trimming removed 1 base from V and 8 bases from J, with 11 bases in between. The CDR3 extends over 13 amino acids. The germline V gene has CDR1 SGHNT and CDR2 YENEEA. CDR3 DNA: TGTGCCAGCAGCTTAGCGGGCGCGTGGGGCTACACCTTC. Translated: CASSLAGAWGYTF.

The chain couples TRBV10-3 to TRBJ2-3, with 7 bases that match TRBD1. Unmatched junction bases numbered 14, after V lost 5 bases and J lost 3 bases. This CDR3 is built from 17 residues. The germline CDR1 and CDR2 sequences are ENHRY and SYGVKD. The CDR3 DNA is TGTGCCATCAGTCCCAATGACAGGGTGGTTGGTACAGATACGCAGTATTTT. It yields the protein CAISPNDRVVGTDTQYF.

The chain joins TRBV5-1 to TRBJ1-3; 8 bases are shared with TRBD1. Germline V CDR1 and CDR2: SGHRS, YFSETQ. V trimming: 3 bases; J trimming: 0 bases; junction bases outside the gene matches: 8. CDR3 size: 17 residues. CDR3 nucleotides: TGCGCCAGCAGCTCCGGGACAGGACTCTACTCTGGAAACACCATATATTTT. Residues: CASSSGTGLYSGNTIYF.

The rearrangement uses TRBV6-5 and TRBJ1-2, with 7 bases that match TRBD1. The CDR3 loop spans 15 amino acids. CDR1 is MNHEY, CDR2 SVGAGI, per germline. The V gene end was trimmed by 6 bases and the J gene end by 0 bases; junction bases not matched to a gene: 7. The DNA of the CDR3 is TGTGCCAGCAGACAAACAGGGGTGGCTAACTATGGCTACACCTTC. This codes for CASRQTGVANYGYTF.

In DNA form, the CDR3 reads TGTGCCAGCAGGGCCACATCGGGTGGTTCACCCCTCCACTTT. Residues: CASRATSGGSPLHF. J is TRBJ1-6 and V is TRBV6-5, with D hard to call. Deletions cut 6 bases from V and 9 bases from J, with 15 bases between. This CDR3 spans 14 amino acids. Germline lookup yields CDR1 MNHEY and CDR2 SVGAGI.

This clone occurred once. The chain combines TRBV5-1 with TRBJ2-3, with 12 bases identical to TRBD1. This CDR3 comprises 18 residues. CDR1 is SGHRS, CDR2 YFSETQ, per germline. The trim removed 4 bases at V and 0 bases at J, leaving 9 bases unmatched. The CDR3 coding sequence is TGCGCCAGCAGCCTGGGACAGGGGGCATATTCTAGCACAGATACGCAGTATTTT. It encodes CASSLGQGAYSSTDTQYF.

V gene TRBV6-1 combines with J gene TRBJ2-3; the D gene is possibly TRBD2 (7 bases). Germline CDR1 reads MNHNS; CDR2 reads SASEGT. The CDR3 loop spans 13 amino acids. The germline V and J ends were trimmed by 8 bases and 2 bases, with 11 bases remaining between them. For the CDR3, the DNA is TGTGCCAGCGATCGGGGGGCCACAGATACGCAGTATTTT. Protein: CASDRGATDTQYF.

The chain uses TRBV18 and TRBJ2-1, with TRBD1 matching over 8 bases. The CDR3 sequence is 14 residues long. With V trimmed by 3 bases and J by 7 bases, 5 bases remained unmatched. CDR1 and CDR2 (germline): KGHSH, LQKENI. The CDR3 DNA sequence: TGTGCCAGCTCACCCCTGGACAGGGTGAATGAGCAGTTCTTC. Protein sequence: CASSPLDRVNEQFF.

The chain joins TRBV18 to TRBJ1-5; TRBD1 matches 9 bases. J was trimmed by 7 bases and V by 0 bases; bases with no gene match: 7. This CDR3 contains 16 residues. Germline V CDR1 and CDR2: KGHSH, LQKENI. The CDR3 is CASSPPGDRERQPQHF. The CDR3 DNA sequence: TGTGCCAGCTCACCACCGGGGGACAGGGAGAGGCAGCCCCAGCATTTT.

A word on this clone: Other DNA sequences in this specimen translate into the identical CDR3. V is TRBV29-1 and J is TRBJ2-3; possibly TRBD1 or TRBD2 for D (6 bases each). Germline V gives CDR1 SQVTM, CDR2 ANQGSEA. Trimming left V 6 bases short and J 8 bases short, with 27 bases between. The CDR3 totals 16 residues. CDR3 in amino acids: CSVQIGGGSGDSTQYF. CDR3 DNA: TGCAGCGTCCAAATCGGGGGCGGTTCGGGAGATTCTACGCAGTATTTT.

Only a few counts were recorded for this clone. In nucleotides, the CDR3 is TGTGCCTGGAGTACATCCGGGACCTATAATTCACCCCTCCACTTT. Protein: CAWSTSGTYNSPLHF. The V gene is TRBV30, the J gene TRBJ1-6; D gene uncertain. The CDR3 extends over 15 amino acids. Per germline, CDR1 GTSNPN and CDR2 SVGIG (reference sequence). V lost 2 bases to trimming and J lost 2 bases, with 10 bases between them.

The chain couples TRBV14 to TRBJ1-4; 8 bases map to TRBD1. The germline gives CDR1 SGHDN, CDR2 FVKESK. V was pared by 8 bases and J by 8 bases, with 7 bases of the junction left unmatched. This CDR3 comprises 13 residues. The CDR3 region is CASQGQVREKLFF. Written as DNA, the CDR3 is TGTGCCAGCCAGGGACAGGTCCGAGAAAAACTGTTTTTT. The full variable domain, with the rest looked up from reference TRBV14 and TRBJ1-4, is EAGVTQFPSHSVIEKGQTVTLRCDPISGHDNLYWYRRVMGKEIKFLLHFVKESKQDESGMPNNRFLAERTGGTYSTLKVQPAELEDSGVYFCASQGQVREKLFFGSGTQLSVL.

The chain carries TRBV9 and TRBJ2-1, with D possibly matching TRBD2 (6 bases). The CDR3 extends over 14 amino acids. Germline V gene sequence: CDR1 SGDLS, CDR2 YYNGEE. Trimming took 0 bases from V and 6 from J, leaving 10 bases between them. Written as DNA, the CDR3 is TGTGCCAGCAGCGTAGGGGACTTCAGCAATGAGCAGTTCTTC. Translated, it gives CASSVGDFSNEQFF.

There are a few counts of this clone. The chain couples TRBV18 to TRBJ2-7, with 8 bases lining up with TRBD2. Germline V lookup: CDR1 KGHSH, CDR2 LQKENI. After removal of 6 bases from V and 6 bases from J, the junction contained 7 bases not matched to a gene. This CDR3 has 13 amino acids. CDR3 sequence: CASSLGRASEQYF. As DNA, the CDR3 is TGTGCCAGCTCCCTCGGGAGGGCGAGCGAGCAGTACTTC.

The chain's CDR3 is CASSFSVSSYEQYF. For the CDR3, the DNA is TGCGCCAGCAGCTTTTCAGTGAGCTCCTACGAGCAGTACTTC. The chain recombines TRBV5-1 with TRBJ2-7, with D uncertain. The germline gives CDR1 SGHRS, CDR2 YFSETQ. The CDR3 covers 14 residues. Trimming left V 2 bases short and J 0 bases short, with 9 bases between.

On this clone: Within the sample, other DNA sequences also encode this same CDR3. J is TRBJ2-7 and V is TRBV19; tentatively, D is TRBD2 (5 bases). V shed 3 bases and J shed 3 bases, with 12 bases lying between them. The germline CDR1 and CDR2 sequences are LNHDA and SQIVND (reference sequence). CDR3 size: 14 residues. CDR3 sequence (DNA): TGTGCCAGTAGTATCGGAGGTCGGAACTACGAGCAGTACTTC. Its translation is CASSIGGRNYEQYF.